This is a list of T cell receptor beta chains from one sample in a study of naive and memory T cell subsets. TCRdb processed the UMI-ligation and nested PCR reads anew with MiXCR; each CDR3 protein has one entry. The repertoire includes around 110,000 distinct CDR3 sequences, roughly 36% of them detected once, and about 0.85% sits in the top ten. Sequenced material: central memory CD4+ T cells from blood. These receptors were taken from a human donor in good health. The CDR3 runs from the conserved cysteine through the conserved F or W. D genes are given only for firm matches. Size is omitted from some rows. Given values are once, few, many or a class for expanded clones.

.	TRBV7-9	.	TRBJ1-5	CASSFGGLSNQPQHF	TGTGCCTCTTCCTTCGGGGGGTTGAGCAATCAGCCCCAGCATTTT
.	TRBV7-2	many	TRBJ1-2	CASSYLGAGEYGYTF	TGTGCCAGCAGCTACTTGGGGGCAGGAGAATATGGCTACACCTTC
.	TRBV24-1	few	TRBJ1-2	CATSATVNYGYTF	TGTGCCACCAGTGCGACGGTCAACTATGGCTACACCTTC
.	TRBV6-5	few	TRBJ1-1	CASSAPTNTEAFF	TGTGCCAGCAGTGCTCCTACGAACACTGAAGCTTTCTTT
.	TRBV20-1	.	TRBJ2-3	CSVPRLDWSTDTQYF	TGCAGTGTCCCGCGGTTAGACTGGAGCACAGATACGCAGTATTTT
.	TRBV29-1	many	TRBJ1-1	CSVLTVNTEAFF	TGCAGCGTCTTGACAGTGAACACTGAAGCTTTCTTT
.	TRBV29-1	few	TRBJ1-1	CSVGRTTTNTEAFF	TGCAGCGTTGGTAGGACAACTACGAACACTGAAGCTTTCTTT
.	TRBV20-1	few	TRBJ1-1	CSAPDGQNTEAFF	TGCAGTGCTCCGGACGGACAGAACACTGAAGCTTTCTTT
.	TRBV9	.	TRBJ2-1	CASSLRGVDEQFF	TGTGCCAGCAGCCTTAGGGGAGTCGATGAGCAGTTCTTC
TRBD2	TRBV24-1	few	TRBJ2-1	CATSAPGLAGVSEQFF	TGTGCCACCAGTGCCCCGGGACTAGCGGGAGTGAGTGAGCAGTTCTTC
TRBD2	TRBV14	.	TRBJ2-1	CASSQVWTGGGEQFF	TGTGCCAGCAGCCAAGTCTGGACGGGAGGGGGTGAGCAGTTCTTC
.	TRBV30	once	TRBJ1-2	CAWSWRGGYTF	TGTGCCTGGAGCTGGAGGGGTGGCTACACCTTC
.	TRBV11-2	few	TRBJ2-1	CASSLVWAEMGNEQFF	TGTGCCAGCAGCTTAGTTTGGGCGGAGATGGGAAATGAGCAGTTCTTC
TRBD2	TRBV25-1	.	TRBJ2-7	CASSELTSGSYEQYF	TGTGCCAGCAGTGAACTGACTAGCGGCTCCTACGAGCAGTACTTC
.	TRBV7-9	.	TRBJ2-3	CASSYRPDGVGDTQYF	TGTGCCAGCAGCTACCGCCCCGACGGGGTCGGGGATACGCAGTATTTT
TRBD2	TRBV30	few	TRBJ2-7	CAWSLGGVSYEQYF	TGTGCCTGGAGCCTTGGGGGGGTCTCCTACGAGCAGTACTTC
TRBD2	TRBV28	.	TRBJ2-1	CASSASGSVTYNEQFF	TGTGCCAGCAGTGCTAGCGGGAGTGTCACCTACAATGAGCAGTTCTTC
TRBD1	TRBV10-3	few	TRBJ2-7	CAISGTGLQYEQYF	TGTGCCATCAGTGGGACAGGGTTACAGTACGAGCAGTACTTC
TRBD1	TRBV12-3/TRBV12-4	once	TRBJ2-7	CASRFNRGGEQYF	TGTGCCAGCAGATTTAACAGGGGTGGCGAGCAGTACTTC
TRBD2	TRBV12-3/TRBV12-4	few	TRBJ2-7	CASSFGGGRGEQYF	TGTGCCAGCAGTTTCGGGGGGGGGCGCGGCGAGCAGTACTTC
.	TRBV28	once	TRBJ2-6	CASFERSGANVLTF	TGTGCCAGCTTCGAACGCTCTGGGGCCAACGTCCTGACTTTC
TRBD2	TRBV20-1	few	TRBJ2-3	CSALLGLADRWDTQYF	TGCAGTGCTCTTCTAGGACTAGCGGATCGCTGGGATACGCAGTATTTT
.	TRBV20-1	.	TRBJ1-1	CSALTGAANTEAFF	TGCAGTGCCCTCACCGGGGCAGCCAACACTGAAGCTTTCTTT
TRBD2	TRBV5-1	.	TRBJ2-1	CASSPTSGSLTYNEQFF	TGCGCCAGCAGCCCGACTAGCGGGAGTCTTACCTACAATGAGCAGTTCTTC
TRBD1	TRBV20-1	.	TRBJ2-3	CSASMTGGVDTQYF	TGCAGTGCCAGTATGACAGGGGGCGTAGATACGCAGTATTTT
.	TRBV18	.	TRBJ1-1	CASSLRRVNTEAFF	TGTGCCAGCTCACTCCGGCGGGTTAACACTGAAGCTTTCTTT
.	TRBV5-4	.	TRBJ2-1	CASSLEPLEEQFF	TGTGCCAGCAGCTTGGAACCCCTCGAAGAGCAGTTCTTC
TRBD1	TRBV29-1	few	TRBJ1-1	CSVNRGMNTEAFF	TGCAGCGTGAACAGGGGTATGAACACTGAAGCTTTCTTT
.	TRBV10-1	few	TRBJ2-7	CASSDGAAGSYEQYF	TGCGCCAGCAGTGATGGGGCCGCTGGTTCCTACGAGCAGTACTTC
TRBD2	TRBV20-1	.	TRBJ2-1	CSASGTSKSYNEQFF	TGCAGTGCTAGCGGGACTAGTAAGTCCTACAATGAGCAGTTCTTC
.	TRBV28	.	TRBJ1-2	CASRKQTQPWGYTF	TGTGCCAGCAGAAAACAAACTCAGCCGTGGGGCTACACCTTC
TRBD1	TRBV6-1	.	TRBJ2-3	CASSSRQGASDTQYF	TGTGCCAGCAGCTCAAGACAGGGGGCATCGGATACGCAGTATTTT
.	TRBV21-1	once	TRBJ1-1	CASSKALRKCHTEAFF	TGTGCCAGCAGCAAAGCGCTTAGGAAGTGTCACACTGAAGCTTTCTTT
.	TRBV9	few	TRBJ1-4	CASSARQSSGEKLFF	TGTGCCAGCAGCGCGCGACAGTCCTCTGGAGAAAAACTGTTTTTT
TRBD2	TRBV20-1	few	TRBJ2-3	CSASVRTSGTFTDTQYF	TGCAGTGCTTCCGTTAGAACTAGCGGTACCTTCACAGATACGCAGTATTTT
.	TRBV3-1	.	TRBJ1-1	CASSQDRAGEAFF	TGTGCCAGCAGCCAAGATCGGGCAGGGGAAGCTTTCTTT
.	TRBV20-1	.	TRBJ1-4	CSASEGGGNEKLFF	TGCAGTGCTAGTGAGGGGGGGGGGAATGAAAAACTGTTTTTT
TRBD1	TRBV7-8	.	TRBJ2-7	CASSVLNPGQGIDEQYF	TGTGCCAGCAGCGTACTGAATCCGGGACAGGGGATCGACGAGCAGTACTTC
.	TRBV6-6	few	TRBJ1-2	CASSYYGGGYTF	TGTGCCAGCAGTTACTATGGTGGCGGCTACACCTTC
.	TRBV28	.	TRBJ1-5	CASSFEQHPQPQHF	TGTGCCAGCAGTTTCGAACAGCACCCTCAGCCCCAGCATTTT
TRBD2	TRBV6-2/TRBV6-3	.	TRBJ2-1	CASSPRTSGSFYNEQFF	TGTGCCAGCAGTCCCAGGACTAGCGGGAGCTTCTACAATGAGCAGTTCTTC
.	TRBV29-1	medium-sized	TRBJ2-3	CSVVPQASTDTQYF	TGCAGCGTAGTCCCCCAAGCTAGCACAGATACGCAGTATTTT
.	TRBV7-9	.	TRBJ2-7	CASSQPPLSREQYF	TGTGCCAGCAGCCAACCACCACTGAGTAGAGAGCAGTACTTC
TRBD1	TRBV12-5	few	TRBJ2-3	CASGTRTGSTDTQYF	TGTGCTAGTGGTACCCGGACAGGTAGCACAGATACGCAGTATTTT
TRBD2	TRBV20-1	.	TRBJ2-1	CSASQREGYNEQFF	TGCAGTGCTTCACAGCGGGAGGGCTACAATGAGCAGTTCTTC
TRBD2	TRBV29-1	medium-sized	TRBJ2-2	CSVILAGNTGELFF	TGCAGCGTTATCCTAGCGGGGAACACCGGGGAGCTGTTTTTT
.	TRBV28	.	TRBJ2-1	CASSLGFNNEQFF	TGTGCCAGCAGTTTGGGCTTCAACAATGAGCAGTTCTTC
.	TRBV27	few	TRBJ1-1	CASRGGMNTEAFF	TGTGCCAGCAGGGGAGGGATGAACACTGAAGCTTTCTTT
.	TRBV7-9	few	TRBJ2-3	CASSPRLGVSTDTQYF	TGTGCCAGCAGCCCGCGACTAGGGGTTAGCACAGATACGCAGTATTTT
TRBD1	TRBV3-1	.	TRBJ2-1	CASSQAGTGSHEQFF	TGTGCCAGCAGCCAAGCAGGGACAGGGAGTCATGAGCAGTTCTTC
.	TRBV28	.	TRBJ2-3	CASSPPLLGARGTDTQYF	TGTGCCAGCAGTCCCCCGCTTTTGGGGGCAAGGGGCACAGATACGCAGTATTTT
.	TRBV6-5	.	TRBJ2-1	CASSYKYSYNEQFF	TGTGCCAGCAGTTACAAGTATAGTTACAATGAGCAGTTCTTC
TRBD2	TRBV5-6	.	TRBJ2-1	CASSSSTSGRAVEQFF	TGTGCCAGCAGTTCATCGACTAGCGGGAGGGCGGTGGAGCAGTTCTTC
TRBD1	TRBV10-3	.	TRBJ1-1	CAISESTGGNTEAFF	TGTGCCATCAGTGAGTCCACAGGGGGGAACACTGAAGCTTTCTTT
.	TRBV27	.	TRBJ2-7	CASRLNHEQYF	TGTGCCAGCAGGCTGAATCACGAGCAGTACTTC